A selection of T cell receptor beta chains follows, all from one sample in a study of blood T cell repertoires in COVID-19. The repertoire was sequenced with immunoSEQ multiplex PCR; TCRdb's copy has only in-frame clones and lacks some. The sample lists about 250,000 clones; 82% were seen once. The sequenced sample consisted of peripheral blood. The receptor set was obtained from a woman older than 75 with active or convalescent COVID-19. Both conserved end residues are part of each CDR3. The D gene is left open where the match is weak. Clone size is shown for a subset of rows, as once, few, many or a class of expanded clone.

j_gene | d_gene | abundance | v_gene | CDR3aa | CDR3nt
TRBJ1-6 | . | . | TRBV27 | CASSFVFGNSPLHF | TGTGCCAGCAGTTTTGTGTTCGGGAATTCACCCCTCCACTTT
TRBJ2-7 | TRBD1 | . | TRBV28 | CASRNPGQGDEQYF | TGTGCCAGCAGAAACCCGGGACAGGGGGACGAGCAGTACTTC
TRBJ2-2 | . | . | TRBV27 | CASSLTNTGELFF | TGTGCCAGCAGTCTAACGAACACCGGGGAGCTGTTTTTT
TRBJ1-2 | . | . | TRBV11-2 | CASSLGQINYGYTF | TGTGCCAGCAGCTTAGGACAGATCAACTATGGCTACACCTTC
TRBJ1-1 | . | . | TRBV7-9 | CASSLPGANTEAFF | TGTGCCAGCAGCTTACCGGGAGCTAACACTGAAGCTTTCTTT
TRBJ2-3 | TRBD2 | once | TRBV2 | CASKVGGIDTQYF | TGTGCCAGCAAGGTGGGGGGGATAGATACGCAGTATTTT
TRBJ2-4 | . | . | TRBV9 | CASSVGEAKNIQYF | TGTGCCAGCAGCGTAGGAGAGGCCAAAAACATTCAGTACTTC
TRBJ1-4 | TRBD1 | few | TRBV7-2 | CASARQGNEKLFF | TGTGCCAGCGCAAGACAGGGGAATGAAAAACTGTTTTTT
TRBJ2-5 | . | . | TRBV6-5 | CASSYASTADETQYF | TGTGCCAGCAGTTACGCATCGACAGCCGACGAGACCCAGTACTTC
TRBJ2-5 | . | . | TRBV7-2 | CASSRAGSQETQYF | TGTGCCAGCAGCCGGGCGGGGTCACAAGAGACCCAGTACTTC
TRBJ1-1 | . | . | TRBV3-1/TRBV3-2 | CASSQDMGARSTEAFF | TGTGCCAGCAGCCAAGATATGGGGGCGAGGAGCACTGAAGCTTTCTTT
TRBJ1-1 | . | . | TRBV28 | CASSFRGQGTEAFF | TGTGCCAGCAGTTTCAGGGGCCAGGGCACTGAAGCTTTCTTT
TRBJ2-7 | . | . | TRBV7-8 | CASTPWGGPPYEQYF | TGTGCCAGCACCCCATGGGGGGGCCCGCCCTACGAGCAGTACTTC
TRBJ1-1 | . | once | TRBV10-3 | CAISFTGRENTEAFF | TGTGCCATCAGCTTCACAGGTCGTGAGAACACTGAAGCTTTCTTT
TRBJ1-2 | TRBD1 | . | TRBV12-3/TRBV12-4 | CASSPTGSYGYTF | TGTGCCAGCAGTCCGACAGGGAGCTATGGCTACACCTTC
TRBJ1-4 | . | . | TRBV19 | CASSIGRTGEKLFF | TGTGCCAGTAGTATAGGCCGGACGGGAGAAAAACTGTTTTTT
TRBJ1-5 | . | . | TRBV30 | CAWSAGRGSNQPQHF | TGTGCCTGGAGTGCCGGCCGGGGGAGCAATCAGCCCCAGCATTTT
TRBJ1-2 | . | . | TRBV15 | CATSRVQGSALGYTF | TGTGCCACCAGCAGAGTACAGGGTTCAGCACTCGGCTACACCTTC
TRBJ1-2 | TRBD1 | . | TRBV6-5 | CASRTGGVIGYTF | TGTGCCAGCAGGACAGGGGGCGTGATCGGCTACACCTTC
TRBJ2-2 | TRBD2 | few | TRBV4-1 | CASSQEPSGANTGELFF | TGCGCCAGCAGCCAAGAACCCAGCGGGGCAAACACCGGGGAGCTGTTTTTT
TRBJ2-7 | . | . | TRBV11-2 | CASSFSYEQYF | TGTGCCAGCAGCTTTAGCTACGAGCAGTACTTC
TRBJ2-5 | TRBD2 | . | TRBV19 | CASSTRTSGRVQETQYF | TGTGCCAGTAGTACACGGACTAGCGGGAGGGTACAAGAGACCCAGTACTTC
TRBJ2-3 | . | . | TRBV19 | CASSRGPDADTDTQYF | TGTGCCAGTAGTAGGGGCCCCGACGCAGACACAGATACGCAGTATTTT
TRBJ1-2 | . | once | TRBV9 | CASHRFGLRGYTF | TGTGCCAGCCACAGGTTCGGGCTCCGGGGCTACACCTTC
TRBJ2-1 | TRBD1 | many | TRBV6-5 | CASSLTGTGSYNEQFF | TGTGCCAGCAGTTTAACCGGGACAGGGTCCTACAATGAGCAGTTCTTC
TRBJ1-1 | . | . | TRBV18 | CASSPGIDRMNTEAFF | TGTGCCAGCTCACCTGGAATCGACAGGATGAACACTGAAGCTTTCTTT